This TCR beta chain was profiled in a study of metastatic and nonmetastatic thyroid tumors. This clone ranks as medium-sized. No treatment of any kind had been given to any patient before thyroid surgery. TCRdb re-called the PCR reads via MiXCR. Of about 19,000 clones listed, about a third are singletons. V gave up 2 bases and J gave up 1 base, with 11 bases separating them. Germline values: CDR1 SGHVS, CDR2 FQNEAQ. The CDR3 is made up of 15 amino acids. This sequence joins TRBV7-8 and TRBJ2-5; no clear D. The sequence derives from a male donor with papillary thyroid cancer or a benign thyroid nodule (not recorded which). Some clones in this sample may be carry-over from other donors' samples. Sequenced sample: tumor tissue. CDR3 DNA: TGTGCCAGCAGCTTATTGCGGCAAGTCCAAGAGACCCAGTACTTC. The encoded protein is CASSLLRQVQETQYF. Full variable domain (missing parts from reference TRBV7-8 and TRBJ2-5): GAGVSQSPRYKVAKRGQDVALRCDPISGHVSLFWYQQALGQGPEFLTYFQNEAQLDKSGLPSDRFFAERPEGSVSTLKIQRTQQEDSAVYLCASSLLRQVQETQYFGPGTRLLVL.